This TCR beta chain was observed in a study of blood T cell repertoires in COVID-19. Overall study: Italy, Spain and the United States were the sources of the convalescent and acute COVID-19 samples. T cells, B-cell-depleted T cells, or PBMCs supplied cDNA or gDNA.

The germline V gene encodes CDR1 SGHTS and CDR2 YDEGEE. Trimming took 0 bases from V and 1 from J, leaving 7 bases between them. The CDR3 runs 14 residues. In the study's own analysis: Amplifying reference gene primers gave estimates of nucleated cell counts. TCRdb's copy holds only in-frame clones and misses some; the assay was immunoSEQ multiplex PCR. For V, J and clone size, that table is used; D and trimming come from the DNA. The profile shows nearly 35,000 clones, about 88% of them singletons. This TCR was recovered from a man aged 65 to 85 with acute or convalescent COVID-19. J is TRBJ2-5 and V is TRBV5-8; D unresolved. The sample was peripheral blood. In DNA, the CDR3 is TGTGCCAGCAGCTTGGGGGCTGTCCAAGAGACCCAGTACTTC. Encoded protein: CASSLGAVQETQYF.